Listed here is a single T cell receptor beta chain. Its specificity is unknown. The sample is drawn from a study of T cell responses to AZD1222 COVID-19 vaccine. Study outcomes and limitations: Repertoire samples came only from after the peak T cell response. Spike as a whole was targeted by vaccine-associated CD4 TCRs, dominant at 160-218 and 743-854. Variant regions that are unmutated are reportedly the target of nearly half of spike-specific TCRs.

CDR3 length: 13 residues. Per the germline V gene, CDR1 is MNHEY and CDR2 is SVGAGI. Trimming pared 2 bases from V and 1 base from J, leaving 4 bases between. Assay: immunoSEQ multiplex PCR; the TCRdb copy retains only in-frame clones and omits some. In the table there are about 170,000 clones, about nine tenths of which are singletons. This chain connects TRBV6-5 to TRBJ2-3; the D is unclear. The sequence derives from an adult in good health. This specimen was peripheral blood, taken on day 0 of AZD1222 vaccination. CDR3 nucleotides: TGTGCCAGCAGTTACCCGGGCACAGATACGCAGTATTTT. Translated: CASSYPGTDTQYF.